The entry that follows covers one T cell receptor (beta chain) sequence. The antigen remains undetermined. This CDR3 spans 14 amino acids. Germline trimming cut 5 bases from V and 5 bases from J; bases unmatched to any gene: 7. CDR1 SEHNR and CDR2 FQNEAQ come from the germline V gene (reference sequence). This entry comes from a study of cytomegalovirus exposure and HLA in healthy donors. General study points: A previous analysis found most TCR beta V segments productive roughly 90% or roughly 30% of the time. Later analysis identified a missense DCLRE1C variant that was linked to TCR beta V- and J-gene trimming. Association of fewer than 20,000 TCR beta sequences with HLA alleles was found at 0.05 false discovery rate in a later analysis.

PCR amplification relied on 60 Vbeta primers (plus 13 Jbeta primers). Some clones are missing from TCRdb's copy, which holds only in-frame ones; the method was immunoSEQ multiplex PCR. Here the sample spans approximately 140,000 clones, approximately 71% being singletons. The TCR originated in a woman aged 55-70 years in good health and CMV-seronegative. Sequencing input: PBMCs. The chain recombines TRBV7-9 with TRBJ2-5; TRBD2 agrees at 8 bases. The chain's CDR3 is CASSPRGGGETQYF. CDR3 nucleotides: TGTGCCAGCAGCCCCCGGGGGGGCGGGGAGACCCAGTACTTC.